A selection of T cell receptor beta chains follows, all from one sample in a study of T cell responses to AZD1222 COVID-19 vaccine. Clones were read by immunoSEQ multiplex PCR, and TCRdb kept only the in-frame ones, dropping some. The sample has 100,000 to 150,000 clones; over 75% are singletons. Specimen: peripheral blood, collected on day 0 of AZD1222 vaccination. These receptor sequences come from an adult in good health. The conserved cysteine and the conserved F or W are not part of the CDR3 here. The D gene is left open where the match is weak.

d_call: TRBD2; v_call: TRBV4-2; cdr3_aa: ASSQFSGGGSTYEQY
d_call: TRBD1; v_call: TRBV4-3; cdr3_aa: ASSQDPTGGPNGGYT
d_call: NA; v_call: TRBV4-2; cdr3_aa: ASSQDSGPYEQY
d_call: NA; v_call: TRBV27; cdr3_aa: ASTSYSTGERDTQY
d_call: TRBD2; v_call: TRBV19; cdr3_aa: ASRGLGRDTGELF
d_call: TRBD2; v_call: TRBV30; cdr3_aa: AWSRGSGGYDEQF
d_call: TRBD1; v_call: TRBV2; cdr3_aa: ASSEGTGVDEAEAF
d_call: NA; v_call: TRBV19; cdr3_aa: ASSIGPAGGNYGYT
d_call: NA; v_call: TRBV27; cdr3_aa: ASSFRENTRNGYT
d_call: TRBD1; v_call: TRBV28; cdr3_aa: ASSLPPRQGKAF
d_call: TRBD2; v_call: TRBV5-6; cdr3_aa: ASSLRITSGVQETQY
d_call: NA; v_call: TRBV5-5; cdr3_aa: ASSWGRAGNTIY
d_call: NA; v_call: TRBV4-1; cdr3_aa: ASSQEKPDRRPYNEQF